What follows are 8 T cell receptor beta chains derived from one specimen sequenced in a study of cytomegalovirus exposure and HLA in healthy donors. Using immunoSEQ multiplex PCR, the repertoire was profiled, and TCRdb retains in-frame clones only, with some absent. This sample has roughly 130,000 clones, with 88% found just once. The sequenced sample consisted of PBMCs. The receptors derive from a man aged 25-45 years in good health and CMV-seronegative.

This clone has just one count. This chain joins TRBV6-5 and TRBJ2-2, with 9 bases identical to TRBD2. The CDR3 covers 15 residues. V was pared by 5 bases and J by 7 bases, with 8 bases of the junction left unmatched. CDR1 is MNHEY, CDR2 SVGAGI, per germline. CDR3 protein: CASSPTFSGGGELFF. The CDR3 DNA sequence: TGTGCCAGCAGTCCCACCTTTAGCGGGGGCGGGGAGCTGTTTTTT.

The gene calls are TRBV5-1 and TRBJ1-5; TRBD1 might be the D (5 bases). Trimming cost V 7 bases and J 1 base, with 9 bases left between them. The germline V gene encodes CDR1 SGHRS and CDR2 YFSETQ. CDR3 length: 13 residues. Written as DNA, the CDR3 is TGCGCCAGCCGGGGGGGAAGCAATCAGCCCCAGCATTTT. It translates to CASRGGSNQPQHF.

The gene calls are TRBV5-8 and TRBJ2-3; the match to TRBD2 covers 14 bases. The CDR3 covers 16 residues. Per germline, CDR1 SGHTS and CDR2 YDEGEE. Trimming removed 4 bases from V and 6 bases from J; junction bases left unmatched: 7. CDR3 coding DNA: TGTGCCAGCAGCCTCGGGACTAGCGGGAGTGGGGATACGCAGTATTTT. It codes for CASSLGTSGSGDTQYF.

This chain uses TRBV30 with TRBJ2-1; 13 bases agree with TRBD2. Germline loops: CDR1 GTSNPN, CDR2 SVGIG (reference sequence). This CDR3 region has 19 residues. The J segment lost 0 bases and the V segment lost 0 bases, leaving 8 bases of the junction unmatched. CDR3 nucleotide sequence: TGTGCCTGGAGTGTACGCTGGGGACTAGCGGGAAGCTCCTACAATGAGCAGTTCTTC. This sequence encodes CAWSVRWGLAGSSYNEQFF.

The genes are TRBV15 and TRBJ2-1; 9 bases fit TRBD1. The CDR3 length is 12 residues. Germline CDR1 is LNHNV and CDR2 is YYDKDF (reference sequence). V shed 3 bases and J 9 bases; nucleotides not matched to a gene: 0. The CDR3 DNA reads as TGTGCCACCAGCAGGACAGGGGGTGAGCAGTTCTTC. Its translation is CATSRTGGEQFF.

This clone was seen a handful of times. The CDR3 here is CAPRHLNTEAFF. The DNA of the CDR3 is TGTGCCCCGCGTCACCTGAACACTGAAGCTTTCTTT. The chain combines TRBV7-9 with TRBJ1-1, with D unresolved. Germline CDR1 reads SEHNR; CDR2 reads FQNEAQ (reference sequence). With 11 bases removed from V and 0 bases from J, the gap between germline ends came to 10 bases. This CDR3 is built from 12 residues.

The chain joins TRBV6-1 to TRBJ2-7; D not certain. Trimming stripped 6 bases from V and 5 bases from J, with 14 bases between. The CDR3 is 13 amino acids. The V gene's germline CDR1 is MNHNS and CDR2 SASEGT. CDR3 amino acids: CASSLLVLDEQYF. CDR3 nucleotide sequence: TGTGCCAGCAGCCTCCTAGTTTTGGACGAGCAGTACTTC.

The V gene is TRBV11-2, the J gene TRBJ2-2; tentative D call: TRBD1 (5 bases). Trimming removed 5 bases at V and 5 bases at J, with 18 bases between. CDR1 and CDR2 (germline): SGHAT, FQNNGV. The CDR3 covers 16 residues. DNA of the CDR3: TGTGCCAGCAGCCGTGTTATGACAGACGGGACCGGGGAGCTGTTTTTT. This translates into CASSRVMTDGTGELFF.